Presented here are 14 T cell receptor beta chains from one specimen sequenced in a study of blood T cell repertoires in COVID-19. TCRdb's table, derived via immunoSEQ multiplex PCR, lists solely in-frame clones and lacks some. The table has about 330,000 clones, over 80% seen once; the top ten hold around 8.9%. Sequences were obtained from peripheral blood. Receptor source: a man aged 25-40 years with COVID-19, enrolled during active disease.

This chain connects TRBV7-2 to TRBJ1-2; D is perhaps TRBD1 (5 bases). The CDR3 totals 12 residues. Germline loops: CDR1 SGHTA, CDR2 FQGNSA. Trimming left V 5 bases short and J 6 bases short, with 10 bases between. The CDR3 loop reads CASSPQVDGYTF. CDR3 bases: TGTGCCAGCAGCCCACAGGTAGATGGCTACACCTTC.

This chain uses TRBV14 with TRBJ2-5, with TRBD1 matching 10 bases. V was clipped by 4 bases and J by 4 bases; unmatched bases: 3. CDR3 length: 14 residues. Per the germline V gene, CDR1 is SGHDN and CDR2 is FVKESK. The CDR3 region is CASSLTGGLETQYF. The CDR3 nucleotides read TGTGCCAGCAGCCTGACAGGGGGCTTAGAGACCCAGTACTTC.

The chain has TRBV4-2 and TRBJ2-1; 16 nucleotides agree with TRBD2. The CDR3 runs 22 residues. V shed 0 bases and J 0 bases; nucleotides not matched to a gene: 11. Germline CDR1 and CDR2: LGHNA and YNFKEQ. This CDR3 reads CASSQDLRPGLAGGHSYNEQFF. The CDR3 coding sequence is TGTGCCAGCAGCCAAGATCTCAGACCGGGACTAGCGGGAGGGCACTCCTACAATGAGCAGTTCTTC.

The genes are TRBV30 and TRBJ1-2; D remains ambiguous. Trimming removed 3 bases at V and 1 base at J, with 6 bases between. This CDR3 spans 12 amino acids. Germline V gene lookup returns CDR1 GTSNPN and CDR2 SVGIG (reference sequence). The CDR3 DNA reads TGTGCCTGGAGACTGATTAACTATGGCTACACCTTC. It is translated as CAWRLINYGYTF. The variable domain in full, with the rest retrieved from reference TRBV30 and TRBJ1-2, is SQTIHQWPATLVQPVGSPLSLECTVEGTSNPNLYWYRQAAGRGLQLLFYSVGIGQISSEVPQNLSASRPQDRQFILSSKKLLLSDSGFYLCAWRLINYGYTFGSGTRLTVV.

The chain carries TRBV15 and TRBJ2-7, with 7 bases fitting TRBD1. Germline CDR1 reads LNHNV; CDR2 reads YYDKDF (reference sequence). The V and J ends lost 0 bases and 1 base, in that order; junction bases with no gene match: 6. The CDR3 runs 16 residues. The CDR3 spells CATSRDMGDSSYEQYF. In nucleotides, the CDR3 is TGTGCCACCAGCAGAGATATGGGGGACAGTTCCTACGAGCAGTACTTC.

CDR3 DNA: TGTGCCAGCAGCGGACAGGGGGCTACCTACGAGCAGTACTTC. It is translated as CASSGQGATYEQYF. The rearrangement uses TRBV3-1 (or the pseudogene TRBV3-2) and TRBJ2-7; TRBD1 matches at 11 bases. This CDR3 spans 14 amino acids. CDR1 and CDR2 from the germline V gene are LGHDT and YNNKEL (reference sequence). V gave up 5 bases and J gave up 2 bases; unmatched junction bases: 2.

This sequence joins TRBV4-1 and TRBJ1-5; D uncertain. The length of the CDR3 is 12 residues. Deletions cut 4 bases from V and 9 bases from J, with 10 bases between. Germline CDR1 MGHRA, CDR2 YSYEKL. The CDR3 nucleotides read TGCGCCAGCAGCCCCGCACGGGGGCCCCAGCATTTT. This gives the protein CASSPARGPQHF.

The chain links TRBV28 to TRBJ1-5; 7 bases fit TRBD1. Germline values: CDR1 MDHEN, CDR2 SYDVKM. This CDR3 has 15 amino acids. The junction had 8 bases not matched to a gene; V was cut back by 5 bases and J by 4 bases. The CDR3 DNA follows: TGTGCCAGCAGTCCCCTCGGACAGGTTAATCAGCCCCAGCATTTT. This sequence encodes CASSPLGQVNQPQHF.

The chain has TRBV15 and TRBJ1-1; a possible D gene is TRBD1 (5 bases). V dropped 3 bases and J dropped 6 bases, with 11 bases sitting between them. Germline CDR1 LNHNV, CDR2 YYDKDF (reference sequence). The CDR3 length is 13 residues. The CDR3 DNA sequence: TGTGCCACCAGCAGCGGGGGTATCGCTGAAGCTTTCTTT. Its protein is CATSSGGIAEAFF.

V is TRBV7-6 and J is TRBJ2-1, with D maybe TRBD2 (5 bases). The V end lost 5 bases, the J end lost 9 bases, and 8 bases lay between the germline ends. Germline lookup yields CDR1 SGHVS and CDR2 FNYEAQ. CDR3 size: 11 residues. The CDR3 sequence is CASSVSGEQFF. The CDR3 coding sequence is TGTGCCAGCAGCGTGAGCGGTGAGCAGTTCTTC. The full variable domain, in which reference TRBV7-6 and TRBJ2-1 provide the parts outside the CDR3, is GAGVSQSPRYKVTKRGQDVALRCDPISGHVSLYWYRQALGQGPEFLTYFNYEAQQDKSGLPNDRFSAERPEGSISTLTIQRTEQRDSAMYRCASSVSGEQFFGPGTRLTVL.

This clone showed up just a few times. This chain joins TRBV4-1 and TRBJ1-1, with a tentative D call TRBD1 (5 bases). The ends were cut back, 3 bases at V and 6 bases at J, with 8 bases in the middle. The length of the CDR3 is 12 residues. Per germline, CDR1 MGHRA and CDR2 YSYEKL. CDR3 residues: CASSHMTAEAFF. In DNA form, the CDR3 reads TGCGCCAGCAGCCATATGACAGCTGAAGCTTTCTTT.

A few counts support this clone. This chain joins TRBV7-2 and TRBJ1-2, with a weak D call TRBD1 (6 bases). This CDR3 has 16 residues. CDR1 is SGHTA, CDR2 FQGNSA, per germline. V dropped 4 bases and J dropped 3 bases, with 18 bases sitting between them. Here the CDR3 reads CASSSPLGAHYYGYTF. The CDR3 region has the DNA TGTGCCAGCAGCTCCCCCCTGGGGGCGCATTACTATGGCTACACCTTC.

The rearrangement links TRBV12-3 or TRBV12-4 to TRBJ2-3; D may be TRBD1 (6 bases). CDR3 length: 13 amino acids. V lost 5 bases to trimming and J lost 4 bases, with 10 bases between them. The CDR3, as DNA: TGTGCCAGCAGTCCAGGGGTCGCAGATACGCAGTATTTT. Amino acids: CASSPGVADTQYF.

The J gene is TRBJ2-7, the V gene TRBV4-3; D is unresolved. V was trimmed by 0 bases and J by 3 bases, leaving 15 bases between them. This CDR3 region has 16 residues. Germline loops: CDR1 LGHNA, CDR2 YSLEER. This CDR3 is CASSQDYATPLYEQYF. The CDR3 DNA sequence: TGCGCCAGCAGCCAAGATTACGCGACACCGCTCTACGAGCAGTACTTC.